This TCR beta chain was observed in a study of shared clonotypes between healthy human individuals. Naive CD8 cells comprised CD45RO-negative, CCR7-positively selected cells, excluding terminally differentiated effector memory CD45RA+ cells. The CDR3 is 12 residues long. CDR1 is SEHNR, CDR2 FQNEAQ, per germline (reference sequence). V gave up 4 bases and J gave up 6 bases, with 10 bases separating them. Clones were read by immunoSEQ multiplex PCR, and TCRdb kept only the in-frame ones, dropping some. The repertoire holds 560,000 or so clones, with about 95% as singletons. The source of this sequence is a woman in her 30s in good health. The V and J genes are TRBV7-9 and TRBJ2-7; a possible D gene is TRBD1 (6 bases). The material sequenced was naive CD8+ T cells sorted from blood. For the CDR3, the DNA is TGTGCCAGCAGCTCAGGGGCGGGCGAGCAGTACTTC. Protein sequence: CASSSGAGEQYF.